This T cell receptor (beta chain) was observed in a study of T-cell reconstitution after alpha-beta-depleted transplantation in children. General study results and limits: Hyperexpanded clones declined; after one year, newly produced T cells mostly supplied diversity. Expanded clones from the graft, numbering several hundred, reportedly supplied alpha-beta T cells about two months after transplant. Surviving recipient T cells and thymic progenitors produced the high day-60 TCRbeta diversity seen in some patients.

A TCRbeta library incorporating unique molecular identifiers was prepared. TCRdb fed the PCR reads into MiXCR, producing one record per CDR3 protein. Of more than 40,000 distinct CDR3 sequences in the sample, 9.2% were seen once. The table lists this clonotype with many counts. As yet, its antigen is unknown. This clonotype originated in a male patient between 2 and 10 years old who had a stem cell transplant for chronic granulomatous disease, so the T cells may come from the graft donor. The source was PBMCs, mostly from graft donor cells, collected 60 days after TCRalphabeta/CD19-depleted stem cell transplant.

The CDR3 reads CASSLIRGRGGRDEQFF. Written as DNA, the CDR3 is TGTGCCAGCAGCTTGATAAGGGGTAGGGGAGGGAGGGATGAGCAGTTCTTC. V usage is TRBV7-8 and J usage is TRBJ2-1, with 7 bases lining up with TRBD2. The CDR3 runs to 17 residues. With 3 bases clipped from V and 8 bases from J, the junction kept 16 bases outside the gene matches. CDR1 SGHVS and CDR2 FQNEAQ come from the germline V gene.